This T cell receptor (beta chain) was captured in a study of OX40 agonist ivuxolimab in advanced cancers. About the study: Treatment received earlier with anti-PD-1, anti-PD-L1 or anti-CTLA-4 agents was allowed, and 40% had some. Regarding the study as a whole: CD4+ and CD8+ blood T cells expanded clonally by week 6 at 0.1 to 3.0 mg/kg. The specificity for antigen of the expanded peripheral T cells was not determined. Partly responding patients at 0.1-3.0 mg/kg showed some of the smallest clonal expansion.

With regard to this clone: Its antigen is not identified.

The data were produced by immunoSEQ multiplex PCR, yet TCRdb's version contains in-frame clones alone and is incomplete. The data hold more than 50,000 clones, with roughly nine tenths observed a single time. V lost 0 bases and J lost 3, with 9 bases in between. In germline, CDR1 is SGHAT, CDR2 FQNNGV. This CDR3 has 14 residues. V and J are TRBV11-2 and TRBJ2-7; no reliable D call. The sample consisted of CD4+ or CD8+ T cells sorted from blood, taken in a trial of the OX40 agonist ivuxolimab. The sequence came from an adult with an advanced solid tumor such as melanoma, head and neck, liver or kidney cancer. CDR3 nucleotides: TGTGCCAGCAGCTTAGATGGGATTAACTACGAGCAGTACTTC. This sequence encodes CASSLDGINYEQYF.